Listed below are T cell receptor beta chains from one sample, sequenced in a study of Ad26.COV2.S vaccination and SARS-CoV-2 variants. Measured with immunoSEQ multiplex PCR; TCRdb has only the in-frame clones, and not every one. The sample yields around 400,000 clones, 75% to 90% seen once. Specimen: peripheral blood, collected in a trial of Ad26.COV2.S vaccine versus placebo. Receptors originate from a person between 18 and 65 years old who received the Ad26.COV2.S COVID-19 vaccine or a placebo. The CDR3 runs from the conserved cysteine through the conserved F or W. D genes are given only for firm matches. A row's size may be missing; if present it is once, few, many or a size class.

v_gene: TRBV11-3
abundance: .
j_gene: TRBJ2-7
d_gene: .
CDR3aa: CASSRGGYEQYF
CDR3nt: TGTGCCAGCAGTCGTGGGGGCTACGAGCAGTACTTC

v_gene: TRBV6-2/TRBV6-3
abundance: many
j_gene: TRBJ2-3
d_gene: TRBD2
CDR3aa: CASSQLADSQDTQYF
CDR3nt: TGTGCCAGCAGTCAACTAGCGGACTCCCAAGATACGCAGTATTTT

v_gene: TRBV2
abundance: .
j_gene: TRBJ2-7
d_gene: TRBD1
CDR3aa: CASSATGDLREQYF
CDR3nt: TGTGCCAGCAGTGCGACAGGGGACCTGAGGGAGCAGTACTTC

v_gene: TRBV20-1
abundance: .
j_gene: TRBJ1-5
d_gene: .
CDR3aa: CSASGGAGNQPQHF
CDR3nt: TGCAGTGCTAGTGGGGGGGCCGGCAATCAGCCCCAGCATTTT

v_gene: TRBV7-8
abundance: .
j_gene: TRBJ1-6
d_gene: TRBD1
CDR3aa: CASSPPGTANSPLHF
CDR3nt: TGTGCCAGCAGCCCACCCGGGACAGCCAATTCACCCCTCCACTTT

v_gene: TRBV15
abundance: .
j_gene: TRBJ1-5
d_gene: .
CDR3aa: CATSRNAGTQPQHF
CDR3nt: TGTGCCACCAGCAGAAATGCAGGGACTCAGCCCCAGCATTTT

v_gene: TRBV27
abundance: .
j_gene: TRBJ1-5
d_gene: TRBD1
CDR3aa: CASSSEGAGNQPQHF
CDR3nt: TGTGCCAGCAGTTCAGAGGGGGCAGGCAATCAGCCCCAGCATTTT

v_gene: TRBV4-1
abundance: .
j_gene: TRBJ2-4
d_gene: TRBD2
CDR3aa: CASSQARLAGSLAKNIQYF
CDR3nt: TGCGCCAGCAGCCAAGCGAGGCTAGCGGGATCACTAGCCAAAAACATTCAGTACTTC

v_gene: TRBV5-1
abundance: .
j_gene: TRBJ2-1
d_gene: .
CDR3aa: CASSLEDEQFF
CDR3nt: TGCGCCAGCAGCTTGGAGGATGAGCAGTTCTTC

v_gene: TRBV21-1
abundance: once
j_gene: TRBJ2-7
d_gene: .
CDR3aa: CANQPGQGDYEQYF
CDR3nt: TGTGCCAACCAACCGGGACAGGGGGACTACGAGCAGTACTTC

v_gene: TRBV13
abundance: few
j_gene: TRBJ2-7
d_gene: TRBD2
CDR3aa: CASSPSGSSYEQYF
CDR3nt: TGTGCCAGCAGCCCTAGCGGGTCATCCTACGAGCAGTACTTC

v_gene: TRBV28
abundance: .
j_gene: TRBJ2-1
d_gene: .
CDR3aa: CASSPNAFWEYNEQFF
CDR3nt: TGTGCCAGCAGTCCCAACGCTTTCTGGGAGTACAATGAGCAGTTCTTC

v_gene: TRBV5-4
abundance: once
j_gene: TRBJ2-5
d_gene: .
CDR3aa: CASSLPQETQYF
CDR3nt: TGTGCCAGCAGCTTGCCCCAAGAGACCCAGTACTTC

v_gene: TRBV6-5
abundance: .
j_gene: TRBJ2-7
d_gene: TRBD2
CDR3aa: CASSYERGTYEQYF
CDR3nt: TGTGCCAGCAGTTACGAGCGGGGGACCTACGAGCAGTACTTC

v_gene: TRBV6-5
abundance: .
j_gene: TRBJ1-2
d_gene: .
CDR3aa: CASSYGVGNYGYTF
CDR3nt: TGTGCCAGCAGTTACGGCGTAGGGAACTATGGCTACACCTTC

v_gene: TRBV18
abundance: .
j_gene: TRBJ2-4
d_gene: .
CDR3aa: CASSPQTPKNIQYF
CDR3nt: TGTGCCAGCTCACCTCAGACTCCCAAAAACATTCAGTACTTC

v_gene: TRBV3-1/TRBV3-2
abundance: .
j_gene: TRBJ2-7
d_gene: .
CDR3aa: CASSQEGNIPGEQYF
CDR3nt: TGTGCCAGCAGCCAAGAGGGGAACATACCCGGCGAGCAGTACTTC

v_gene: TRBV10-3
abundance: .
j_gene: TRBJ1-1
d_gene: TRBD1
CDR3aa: CAISLQGAGEAFF
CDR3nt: TGTGCCATCAGTTTACAGGGGGCCGGAGAAGCTTTCTTT

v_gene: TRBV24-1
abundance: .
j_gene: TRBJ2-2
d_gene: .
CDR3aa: CATSDFGGPNTGELFF
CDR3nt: TGTGCCACCAGTGATTTCGGCGGGCCTAACACCGGGGAGCTGTTTTTT

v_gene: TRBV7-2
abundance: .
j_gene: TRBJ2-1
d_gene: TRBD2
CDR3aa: CASSSSGGSYNEQFF
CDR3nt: TGTGCCAGCAGCTCTAGCGGGGGCTCCTACAATGAGCAGTTCTTC

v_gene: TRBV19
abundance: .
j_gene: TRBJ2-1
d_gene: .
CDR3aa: CASSIAGLPGNEQFF
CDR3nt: TGTGCCAGTAGTATAGCAGGCTTGCCTGGCAATGAGCAGTTCTTC

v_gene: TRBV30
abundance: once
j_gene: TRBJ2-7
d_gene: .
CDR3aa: CAWSGDFLGGEQYF
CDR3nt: TGTGCCTGGAGCGGGGACTTCCTCGGTGGGGAGCAGTACTTC

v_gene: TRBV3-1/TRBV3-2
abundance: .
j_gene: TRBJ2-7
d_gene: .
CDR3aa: CASSQVSAEQYF
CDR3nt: TGTGCCAGCAGCCAAGTTAGCGCCGAGCAGTACTTC

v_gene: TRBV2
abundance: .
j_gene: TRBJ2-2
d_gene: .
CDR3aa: CASSELGLTGELFF
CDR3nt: TGTGCCAGCAGTGAATTGGGACTCACCGGGGAGCTGTTTTTT

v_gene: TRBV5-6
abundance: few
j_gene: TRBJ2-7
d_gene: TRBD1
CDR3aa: CASSQSGTVGAGEQYF
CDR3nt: TGTGCCAGCAGCCAGTCCGGGACAGTTGGTGCTGGCGAGCAGTACTTC

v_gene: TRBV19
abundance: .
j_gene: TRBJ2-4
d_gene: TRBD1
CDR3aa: CASKGPIRDRGSKNIQYF
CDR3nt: TGTGCCAGTAAAGGTCCTATTCGGGACAGGGGTTCCAAAAACATTCAGTACTTC

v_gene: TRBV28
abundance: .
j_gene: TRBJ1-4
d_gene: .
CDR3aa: CASSLDTRVATNEKLFF
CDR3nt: TGTGCCAGCAGCCTGGACACCAGGGTGGCAACTAATGAAAAACTGTTTTTT

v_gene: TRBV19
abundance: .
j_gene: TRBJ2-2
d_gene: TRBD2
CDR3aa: CASSYGGSRNTGELFF
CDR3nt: TGTGCCAGTAGTTATGGCGGGAGTAGGAACACCGGGGAGCTGTTTTTT

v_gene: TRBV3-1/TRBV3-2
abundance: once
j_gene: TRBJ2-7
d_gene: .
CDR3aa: CASSQAAGSYEQYF
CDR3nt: TGTGCCAGCAGCCAAGCCGCAGGGAGCTACGAGCAGTACTTC

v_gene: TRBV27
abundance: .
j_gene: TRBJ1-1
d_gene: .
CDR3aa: CASSWRGLGSEAFF
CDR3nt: TGTGCCAGCAGTTGGAGGGGATTAGGGTCTGAAGCTTTCTTT

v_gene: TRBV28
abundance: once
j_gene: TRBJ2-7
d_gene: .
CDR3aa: CASRPGPSYEQYF
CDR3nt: TGTGCCAGCAGGCCGGGACCCTCCTACGAGCAGTACTTC

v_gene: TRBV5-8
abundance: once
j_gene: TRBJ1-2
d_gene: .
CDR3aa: CASSLVGYYGYTF
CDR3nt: TGTGCCAGCAGCTTAGTAGGGTACTATGGCTACACCTTC

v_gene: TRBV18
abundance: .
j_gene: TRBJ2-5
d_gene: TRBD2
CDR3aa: CASSPGLAGVGETQYF
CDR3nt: TGTGCCAGCTCACCAGGACTAGCGGGAGTAGGAGAGACCCAGTACTTC

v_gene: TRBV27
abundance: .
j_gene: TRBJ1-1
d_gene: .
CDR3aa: CASSLISVGSWGGSEAFF
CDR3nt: TGTGCCAGCAGTTTAATTTCGGTTGGGAGCTGGGGTGGGTCTGAAGCTTTCTTT

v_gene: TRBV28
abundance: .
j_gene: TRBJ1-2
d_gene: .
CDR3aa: CASSPGAGRGYTF
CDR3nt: TGTGCCAGCAGTCCCGGGGCAGGACGTGGCTACACCTTC

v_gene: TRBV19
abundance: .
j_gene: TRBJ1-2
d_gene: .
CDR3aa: CASSLDRSPNYGYTF
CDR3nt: TGTGCCAGTAGTCTCGACAGGTCCCCCAACTATGGCTACACCTTC

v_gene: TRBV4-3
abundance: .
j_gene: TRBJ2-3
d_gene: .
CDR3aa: CASSPLGASPQYF
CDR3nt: TGCGCCAGCAGCCCGTTGGGCGCTAGTCCGCAGTATTTT

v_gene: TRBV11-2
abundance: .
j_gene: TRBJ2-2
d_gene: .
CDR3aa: CASGRDRTDTGELFF
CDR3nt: TGTGCCAGCGGCCGCGACAGAACCGACACCGGGGAGCTGTTTTTT

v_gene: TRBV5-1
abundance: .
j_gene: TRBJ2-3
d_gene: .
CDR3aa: CASTQLGPFNPGTDTQYF
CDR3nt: TGCGCCAGCACCCAGTTGGGGCCCTTCAACCCCGGCACAGATACGCAGTATTTT

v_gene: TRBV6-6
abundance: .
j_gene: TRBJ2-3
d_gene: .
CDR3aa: CASRKGIFFTDTQYF
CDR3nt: TGTGCCAGCAGGAAAGGGATATTCTTCACAGATACGCAGTATTTT

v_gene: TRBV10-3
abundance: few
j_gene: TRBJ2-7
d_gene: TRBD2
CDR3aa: CAISESASGSNEQYF
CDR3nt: TGTGCCATCAGTGAGTCGGCTAGCGGGAGCAACGAGCAGTACTTC

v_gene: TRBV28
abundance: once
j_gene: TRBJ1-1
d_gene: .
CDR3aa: CASSSHLAAFF
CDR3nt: TGTGCCAGCAGTTCCCACCTCGCAGCTTTCTTT

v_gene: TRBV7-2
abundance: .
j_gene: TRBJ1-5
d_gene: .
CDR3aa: CASSLQWVNQPQHF
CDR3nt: TGTGCCAGCAGCTTACAGTGGGTGAATCAGCCCCAGCATTTT

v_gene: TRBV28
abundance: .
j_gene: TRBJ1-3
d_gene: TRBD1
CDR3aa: CASSGTGALSGNTIYF
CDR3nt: TGTGCCAGCAGTGGAACAGGGGCACTCTCTGGAAACACCATATATTTT